A single T cell receptor (beta chain) is shown here with its context. Trimming pared 4 bases from V and 0 bases from J, leaving 27 bases between. Germline V CDR1 and CDR2: LGHDT, YNNKEL (reference sequence). The length of the CDR3 is 20 residues. Libraries were prepared by immunoSEQ multiplex PCR; TCRdb keeps only in-frame clonotypes and omits some of them. The sample holds 300,000 to 450,000 clones, around nine tenths seen once. The sample is drawn from a study of blood T cell repertoires in COVID-19. The receptor comes from a woman aged 60-70 years with COVID-19, enrolled during active disease. The chain couples TRBV3-1 (or the pseudogene TRBV3-2) to TRBJ1-2; D gene unclear. The sample consisted of peripheral blood. The DNA of the CDR3 is TGTGCCAGCAGCCCGCGGCGGTCAGGACTTTTAATCCGAACTAACTATGGCTACACCTTC. Protein sequence: CASSPRRSGLLIRTNYGYTF.